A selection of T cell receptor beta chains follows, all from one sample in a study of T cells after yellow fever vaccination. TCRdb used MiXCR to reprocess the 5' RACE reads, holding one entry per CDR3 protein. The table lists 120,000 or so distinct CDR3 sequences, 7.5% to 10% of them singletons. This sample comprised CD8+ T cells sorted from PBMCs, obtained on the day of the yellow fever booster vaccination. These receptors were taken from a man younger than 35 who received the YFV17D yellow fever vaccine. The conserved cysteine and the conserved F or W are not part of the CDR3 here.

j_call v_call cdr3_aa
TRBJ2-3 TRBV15 ATSRPAGTDTQY
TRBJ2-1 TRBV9 ASSPGTNYNEQF
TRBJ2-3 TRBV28 ASRFNRDRVFGTQY
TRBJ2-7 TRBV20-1 SASVRDRGPYEQY
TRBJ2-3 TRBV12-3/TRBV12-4 ASSVTDTQY
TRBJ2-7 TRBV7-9 ASSFDSYEQY
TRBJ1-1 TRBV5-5 ASSATQGAVTEAF
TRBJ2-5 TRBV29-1 SVPVGETQY
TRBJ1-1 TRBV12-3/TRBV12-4 ASSYRGEGTEAF
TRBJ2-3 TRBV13 ASSLGVGRDTQY
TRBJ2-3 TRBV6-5 ASRQGETGVGDTQY
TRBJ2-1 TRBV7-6 ASSLVGAYNEQF